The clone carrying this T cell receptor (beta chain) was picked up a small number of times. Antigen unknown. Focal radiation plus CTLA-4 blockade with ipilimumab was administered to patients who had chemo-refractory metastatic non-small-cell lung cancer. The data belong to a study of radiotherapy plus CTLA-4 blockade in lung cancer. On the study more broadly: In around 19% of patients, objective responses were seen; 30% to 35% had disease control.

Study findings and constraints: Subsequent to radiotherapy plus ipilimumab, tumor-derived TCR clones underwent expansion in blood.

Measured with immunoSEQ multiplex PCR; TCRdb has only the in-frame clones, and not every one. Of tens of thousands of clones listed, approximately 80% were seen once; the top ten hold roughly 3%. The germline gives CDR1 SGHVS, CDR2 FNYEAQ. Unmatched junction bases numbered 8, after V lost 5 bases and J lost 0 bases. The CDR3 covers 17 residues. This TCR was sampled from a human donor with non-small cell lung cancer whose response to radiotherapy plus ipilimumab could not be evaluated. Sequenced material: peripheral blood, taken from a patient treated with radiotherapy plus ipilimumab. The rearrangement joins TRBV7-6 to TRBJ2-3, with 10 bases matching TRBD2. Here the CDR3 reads CASSPLAGGTSTDTQYF. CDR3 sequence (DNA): TGTGCCAGCAGCCCTTTAGCGGGGGGAACTAGCACAGATACGCAGTATTTT.